The clone carrying this T cell receptor beta chain was counted between two and nine times. The antigen is undetermined. The sequenced template was cDNA made from the entire isolated RNA. Produced via immunoSEQ multiplex PCR; TCRdb's table is partial and in-frame only. The table has about 250,000 clones, approximately 10% seen once. This record belongs to a study of beta chain features in type 1 diabetes. Findings and limits, study-wide: In all four CD4+ subsets, TCRB CDR3 length was significantly, moderately reduced in type 1 diabetes.

The CDR3 is made up of 14 amino acids. CDR1 and CDR2 (germline): SGHTA, FQGTGA. The trim removed 5 bases at V and 10 bases at J, leaving 7 bases unmatched. The sequencing sample was made of naive CD4+ T cells from blood. This clonotype originated in a man aged 25-45 years with type 1 diabetes. The chain is built from TRBV7-3 and TRBJ1-6; TRBD1 aligns across 8 bases. The CDR3 loop is CASSASQGVSPLHF. The CDR3 DNA follows: TGTGCCAGCAGCGCCTCACAGGGGGTCTCACCCCTCCACTTT. The entire variable domain, with the rest obtained from reference TRBV7-3 and TRBJ1-6, is as follows: GAGVSQTPSNKVTEKGKYVELRCDPISGHTALYWYRQSLGQGPEFLIYFQGTGAADDSGLPNDRFFAVRPEGSVSTLKIQRTERGDSAVYLCASSASQGVSPLHFGNGTRLTVT.